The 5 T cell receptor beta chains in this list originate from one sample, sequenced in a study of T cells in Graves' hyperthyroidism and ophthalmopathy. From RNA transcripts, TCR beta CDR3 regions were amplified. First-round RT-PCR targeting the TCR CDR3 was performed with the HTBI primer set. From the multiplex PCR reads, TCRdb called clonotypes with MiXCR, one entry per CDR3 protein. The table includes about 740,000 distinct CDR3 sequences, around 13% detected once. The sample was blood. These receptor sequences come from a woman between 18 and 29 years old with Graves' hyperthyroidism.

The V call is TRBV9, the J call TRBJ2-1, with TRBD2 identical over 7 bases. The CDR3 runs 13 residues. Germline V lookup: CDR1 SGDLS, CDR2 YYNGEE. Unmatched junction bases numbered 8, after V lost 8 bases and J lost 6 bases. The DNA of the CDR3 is TGTGCCAGTTGCGGGAGTTTTTGCAATGAGCAGTTCTTC. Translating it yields CASCGSFCNEQFF.

In DNA, the CDR3 is TGCGCCAGCAGTGAGTCATTAGCGGCACAGGAGACCCAGTACTTC. Amino acids: CASSESLAAQETQYF. The chain recombines TRBV10-1 with TRBJ2-5; D is possibly TRBD2 (6 bases). This CDR3 spans 15 amino acids. The V gene's germline CDR1 is WNHNN and CDR2 SYGVQD (reference sequence). V was trimmed by 0 bases and J by 5 bases, leaving 13 bases between them.

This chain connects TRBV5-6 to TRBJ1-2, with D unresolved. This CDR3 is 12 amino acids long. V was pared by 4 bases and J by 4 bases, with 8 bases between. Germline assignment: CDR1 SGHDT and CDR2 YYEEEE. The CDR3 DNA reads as TGTGCCAGCAGCCGAGAGGGCTATGGCTACACCTTC. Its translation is CASSREGYGYTF.

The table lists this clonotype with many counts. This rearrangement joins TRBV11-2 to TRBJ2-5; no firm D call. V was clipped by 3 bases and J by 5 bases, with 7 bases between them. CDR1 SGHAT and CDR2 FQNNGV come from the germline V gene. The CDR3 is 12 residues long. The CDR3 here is CASSLSRETQYF. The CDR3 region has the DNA TGTGCCAGCAGCTTGTCGCGGGAGACCCAGTACTTC.

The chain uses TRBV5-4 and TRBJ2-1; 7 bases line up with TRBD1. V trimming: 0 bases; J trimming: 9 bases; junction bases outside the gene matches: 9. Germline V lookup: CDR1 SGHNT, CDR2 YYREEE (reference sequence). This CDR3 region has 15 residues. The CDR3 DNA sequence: TGTGCCAGCAGCTTGGCGAGCGCAGGGGGAAGTGAGCAGTTCTTC. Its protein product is CASSLASAGGSEQFF. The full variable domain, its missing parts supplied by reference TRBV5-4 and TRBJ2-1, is ETGVTQSPTHLIKTRGQQVTLRCSSQSGHNTVSWYQQALGQGPQFIFQYYREEENGRGNFPPRFSGLQFPNYSSELNVNALELDDSALYLCASSLASAGGSEQFFGPGTRLTVL.